These T cell receptor beta chains were read from a single sample in a study of cytomegalovirus exposure and HLA in healthy donors. TCRdb's table, derived via immunoSEQ multiplex PCR, lists solely in-frame clones and lacks some. The repertoire shows 100,000 to 150,000 clones; the top ten hold about 1.5%. The material sequenced was PBMCs. The receptors come from a woman aged 40 to 50 in good health and CMV-seropositive. Both conserved end residues are part of each CDR3. D genes are given only for firm matches.

>TRBJ1-5|TRBV2|TRBD1
CASSERTGGQPQHF
TGTGCCAGCAGTGAAAGGACAGGGGGCCAGCCCCAGCATTTT
>TRBJ2-5|TRBV6-5|TRBD2
CASRGTRGPETQYF
TGTGCCAGCAGGGGGACTAGGGGACCAGAGACCCAGTACTTC
>TRBJ2-5|TRBV7-9|TRBD2
CASSDSWLAGVSVEETQYF
TGTGCCAGCAGCGACTCCTGGCTAGCGGGAGTTTCGGTAGAAGAGACCCAGTACTTC
>TRBJ2-3|TRBV5-5|-
CASSLDLAISTDTQYF
TGTGCCAGCAGCTTGGACCTAGCGATAAGCACAGATACGCAGTATTTT
>TRBJ1-1|TRBV28|TRBD1
CASSRDREATEAFF
TGTGCCAGCAGTCGGGACAGGGAAGCGACTGAAGCTTTCTTT
>TRBJ1-3|TRBV28|-
CASSWGEGISGNTIYF
TGTGCCAGCAGTTGGGGGGAGGGAATCTCTGGAAACACCATATATTTT
>TRBJ2-6|TRBV28|-
CASSLFPGANVLTF
TGTGCCAGCAGTCTCTTCCCTGGGGCCAACGTCCTGACTTTC
>TRBJ2-4|TRBV7-2|TRBD2
CASSFPTSALPFAKNIQYF
TGTGCCAGCAGTTTCCCAACTAGCGCCCTTCCCTTTGCCAAAAACATTCAGTACTTC
>TRBJ1-1|TRBV28|TRBD1
CASCSGGAVTEAFF
TGTGCCAGCTGTTCAGGGGGCGCGGTGACTGAAGCTTTCTTT
>TRBJ2-1|TRBV7-3|TRBD2
CASSLKGGTYRVNLSGEQFF
TGTGCCAGCAGCTTAAAGGGAGGGACGTACCGGGTAAACCTTTCCGGTGAGCAGTTCTTC
>TRBJ2-7|TRBV28|TRBD1
CASSEPSGRGSYEQYF
TGTGCCAGCAGTGAACCTTCGGGCAGGGGGTCCTACGAGCAGTACTTC
>TRBJ1-2|TRBV9|-
CASSAGILYGYTF
TGTGCCAGCAGCGCGGGGATACTCTATGGCTACACCTTC
>TRBJ1-5|TRBV7-2|-
CASSSRGAYSNQPQHF
TGTGCCAGCAGCTCTCGGGGGGCTTATAGCAATCAGCCCCAGCATTTT
>TRBJ2-5|TRBV2|-
CASRSRVGETQYF
TGTGCCAGCAGGAGCAGGGTTGGGGAGACCCAGTACTTC
>TRBJ2-7|TRBV11-2|TRBD2
CASSLEGLVGEQYF
TGTGCCAGCAGCCTAGAGGGACTAGTAGGCGAGCAGTACTTC
>TRBJ2-7|TRBV19|TRBD1
CASSKAGGYEQYF
TGTGCCAGTAGTAAGGCAGGGGGCTACGAGCAGTACTTC
>TRBJ2-5|TRBV7-2|-
CASSLGASREQYF
TGTGCCAGCAGCTTAGGGGCATCACGTGAGCAGTACTTC
>TRBJ1-4|TRBV6-1|-
CASSEGGVTNEKLFF
TGTGCCAGCAGTGAAGGGGGGGTTACTAATGAAAAACTGTTTTTT
>TRBJ2-1|TRBV7-8|-
CASSLGTSSSYNEQFF
TGTGCCAGCAGCCTTGGGACTTCAAGCTCCTACAATGAGCAGTTCTTC
>TRBJ2-1|TRBV6-5|-
CASSRGNNEQFF
TGTGCCAGCAGCCGAGGGAATAATGAGCAGTTCTTC
>TRBJ2-5|TRBV25-1|-
CASSAPEETQYF
TGTGCCAGCAGTGCCCCCGAAGAGACCCAGTACTTC
>TRBJ1-2|TRBV29-1|-
CSVEWQDNYGYTF
TGCAGCGTTGAATGGCAGGATAACTATGGCTACACCTTC
>TRBJ2-3|TRBV6-4|TRBD2
CASSDRGAGGVTDTQYF
TGTGCCAGCAGTGACAGGGGAGCGGGGGGCGTCACAGATACGCAGTATTTT
>TRBJ1-1|TRBV9|TRBD1
CASSETTGWDTEAFF
TGTGCCAGCAGCGAGACGACAGGGTGGGACACTGAAGCTTTCTTT
>TRBJ2-7|TRBV5-1|-
CASSFSPYEQYF
TGCGCCAGCAGCTTCTCCCCCTACGAGCAGTACTTC
>TRBJ1-3|TRBV7-3|-
CASSSSFGNTIYF
TGTGCCAGCAGCTCAAGCTTTGGAAACACCATATATTTT
>TRBJ1-5|TRBV28|-
CASSVGSRSQPQHF
TGTGCCAGCAGTGTAGGTAGTCGGAGTCAGCCCCAGCATTTT
>TRBJ1-2|TRBV9|-
CASSATFGPAAGGYTF
TGTGCCAGCAGCGCCACTTTTGGACCCGCTGCGGGGGGCTACACCTTC
>TRBJ1-5|TRBV7-2|-
CATALYRGNQPQHF
TGTGCCACCGCCCTTTACAGGGGCAATCAGCCCCAGCATTTT
>TRBJ2-7|TRBV6-5|TRBD2
CASSYSSGGEYEQYF
TGTGCCAGCAGTTACTCGAGCGGGGGCGAGTACGAGCAGTACTTC
>TRBJ1-4|TRBV19|-
CATRRQVGSGTNEKLFF
TGTGCCACCCGAAGGCAGGTCGGTAGTGGAACTAATGAAAAACTGTTTTTT
>TRBJ1-2|TRBV5-1|TRBD1
CASSYTGTGLAGYGYTF
TGCGCCAGCAGCTACACCGGGACAGGGTTGGCAGGCTATGGCTACACCTTC
>TRBJ2-3|TRBV27|TRBD2
CATNGLAGRSDTQYF
TGTGCCACCAACGGACTAGCGGGACGGTCAGATACGCAGTATTTT
>TRBJ2-6|TRBV19|-
CASCTSSGANVLTF
TGTGCCAGCTGCACATCCTCTGGGGCCAACGTCCTGACTTTC
>TRBJ1-4|TRBV28|TRBD1
CASSLSGTGSNEKLFF
TGTGCCAGCAGTTTAAGCGGGACAGGGAGCAATGAAAAACTGTTTTTT
>TRBJ2-3|TRBV25-1|TRBD2
CASSESPPLAGVADTQYF
TGTGCCAGCAGTGAATCCCCCCCCCTAGCGGGAGTGGCAGATACGCAGTATTTT
>TRBJ2-1|TRBV27|TRBD2
CASQIGRELNEQFF
TGTGCCAGCCAGATTGGGCGGGAGCTCAATGAGCAGTTCTTC
>TRBJ2-7|TRBV27|TRBD2
CASSPFWTSGRADEQYF
TGTGCCAGCAGTCCGTTTTGGACTAGCGGGAGGGCTGACGAGCAGTACTTC
>TRBJ2-3|TRBV11-2|TRBD1
CASSSNRGRTDTQYF
TGTGCCAGCAGCTCCAACAGGGGGCGCACAGATACGCAGTATTTT
>TRBJ1-3|TRBV5-4|-
CASSLVSADTIYF
TGTGCCAGCAGCTTAGTTTCGGCGGACACCATATATTTT
>TRBJ2-7|TRBV18|-
CASSPNRAGPYEQYF
TGTGCCAGCTCACCAAATCGGGCGGGACCCTACGAGCAGTACTTC